In its sample, the clone carrying this T cell receptor beta chain was seen a few times. Clones were read by immunoSEQ multiplex PCR, and TCRdb kept only the in-frame ones, dropping some. The data contain 150,000 to 200,000 clones, approximately 86% of them singletons. The data derive from a study of blood T cell repertoires in COVID-19. Trimming cost V 1 base and J 4 bases, with 10 bases left between them. The CDR3 spans 14 residues. Germline V CDR1 and CDR2: SEHNR, FQNEAQ (reference sequence). The V and J genes are TRBV7-9 and TRBJ1-2, with D possibly being TRBD1 (6 bases). This receptor was obtained from a woman aged 60-70 years with acute COVID-19. Sample: PBMCs or T cells enriched from blood (not recorded which). CDR3 protein: CASSLGQGSYGYTF. The CDR3 DNA follows: TGTGCCAGCAGCTTAGGCCAGGGGTCCTATGGCTACACCTTC.